The 32 T cell receptor beta chains below all came from one sample that was sequenced in a study of T-cell reconstitution after alpha-beta-depleted transplantation in children. Using unique molecular identifiers, the investigators prepared the TCRbeta library. TCRdb re-derived calls from the PCR reads in MiXCR, one entry per CDR3 protein. The sample contains about 980,000 distinct CDR3 sequences, about 29% of which appear only once. Sequenced here: PBMCs, mostly from graft donor cells, sampled 360 days after TCRalphabeta/CD19-depleted stem cell transplant. The source is a boy in the first two years of life who had a stem cell transplant for SCID, so the T cells may come from the graft donor.

This clonotype turned up a few times. The rearrangement uses TRBV10-3 and TRBJ2-1; perhaps TRBD2 as D (6 bases). The CDR3 consists of 14 residues. V was pared by 1 base and J by 7 bases, with 11 bases between. Germline CDR1 ENHRY, CDR2 SYGVKD. This chain's CDR3 is CAISEWGEWNEQFF. Written as DNA, the CDR3 is TGTGCCATCAGTGAGTGGGGGGAATGGAATGAGCAGTTCTTC.

This clonotype has a handful of counts. The V gene is TRBV2, the J gene TRBJ2-5; 9 positions match TRBD2. The CDR3 loop spans 14 amino acids. In germline, CDR1 is SNHLY, CDR2 FYNNEI. V dropped 5 bases and J dropped 4; count of bases not matched to a gene: 5. This CDR3 reads CASSSLAGPETQYF. CDR3 nucleotides: TGTGCCAGCAGTTCACTAGCGGGTCCAGAGACCCAGTACTTC.

For this clonotype: Here the CDR3 omits its conserved ending phenylalanine or tryptophan, so a read error is the likely source. V gene TRBV29-1 combines with J gene TRBJ2-5; possible D gene TRBD1, 6 bases. Germline CDR1 SQVTM, CDR2 ANQGSEA. Trimming removed 5 bases at V and 4 bases at J, with 17 bases between. This CDR3 region has 14 residues. The CDR3 spells CSVIDRPSRETQYS. CDR3 coding DNA: TGCAGCGTTATTGACAGGCCTTCCAGAGAGACCCAGTACTCC.

This clonotype was seen more than once but under ten times. The gene calls are TRBV4-2 and TRBJ2-3; D gene unclear. The germline V gene has CDR1 LGHNA and CDR2 YNFKEQ. Trimming took 4 bases from V and 2 from J, leaving 7 bases between them. This CDR3 is built from 13 residues. CDR3 in DNA: TGTGCCAGCAGCCCAGTGGCCACAGATACGCAGTATTTT. This codes for CASSPVATDTQYF.

This clonotype was seen only a few times. J is TRBJ2-7 and V is TRBV12-3 or TRBV12-4; D is unclear. Trimming pared 1 base from V and 0 bases from J, leaving 10 bases between. There are 15 residues in the CDR3. The CDR3: CASSLGYLSSYEQYF. CDR3 bases: TGTGCCAGCAGTTTAGGATACCTGAGCTCCTACGAGCAGTACTTC.

This clonotype was picked up a small number of times. The chain carries TRBV7-6 and TRBJ2-2; a weak D match, TRBD1 (5 bases). The CDR3 runs to 16 residues. CDR1 and CDR2 from the germline V gene are SGHVS and FNYEAQ. The V gene lost 2 bases and the J gene lost 2 bases, with 12 bases spanning the gap. The CDR3 sequence is CASSLNVQGNTGELFF. The CDR3 DNA is TGTGCCAGCAGCTTAAATGTCCAGGGCAACACCGGGGAGCTGTTTTTT. The complete variable domain, with remaining parts taken from reference TRBV7-6 and TRBJ2-2, reads GAGVSQSPRYKVTKRGQDVALRCDPISGHVSLYWYRQALGQGPEFLTYFNYEAQQDKSGLPNDRFSAERPEGSISTLTIQRTEQRDSAMYRCASSLNVQGNTGELFFGEGSRLTVL.

The rearrangement uses TRBV6-2 or TRBV6-3 and TRBJ1-2; TRBD1 matches 7 bases. V shed 6 bases and J 2 bases; nucleotides not matched to a gene: 6. This CDR3 has 14 amino acids. Germline-derived CDR1 and CDR2 are MNHEY and SVGEGT. The CDR3 DNA reads TGTGCCAGCAGACCCTACAGGGGAAACTATGGCTACACCTTC. Translation: CASRPYRGNYGYTF.

The chain combines TRBV7-2 with TRBJ1-4; 7 nucleotides align to TRBD1. From germline, CDR1 is SGHTA and CDR2 FQGNSA. The junction had 7 bases not matched to a gene; V was cut back by 2 bases and J by 4 bases. The CDR3 totals 16 residues. CDR3 amino acids: CASSLLGAGGNEKLFF. CDR3 nucleotides: TGTGCCAGCAGCTTATTAGGGGCAGGGGGTAATGAAAAACTGTTTTTT.

The chain has TRBV9 and TRBJ2-5; TRBD2 aligns across 8 bases. This CDR3 contains 16 residues. The germline CDR1 and CDR2 sequences are SGDLS and YYNGEE. With V trimmed by 0 bases and J by 1 base, 5 bases remained unmatched. The CDR3 DNA is TGTGCCAGCAGCGTAGGGGGACTAGGACCCCAAGAGACCCAGTACTTC. Translation: CASSVGGLGPQETQYF.

The chain is built from TRBV29-1 and TRBJ2-1, with D possibly being TRBD1 or TRBD2 (5 bases each). Trimming cost V 3 bases and J 3 bases, with 15 bases left between them. This CDR3 is built from 15 residues. The germline V gene encodes CDR1 SQVTM and CDR2 ANQGSEA. The CDR3 reads CSVEPPGGFYNEQFF. DNA for the CDR3: TGCAGCGTTGAGCCCCCTGGGGGATTCTACAATGAGCAGTTCTTC.

J is TRBJ1-1 and V is TRBV4-3, with D possibly matching TRBD1 (5 bases). CDR1 LGHNA and CDR2 YSLEER come from the germline V gene. CDR3 length: 17 residues. V was shortened by 0 bases and J by 1 base, with 15 bases between the two germline ends. The CDR3 region is CASSQDSRGGENTEAFF. The CDR3 coding sequence is TGCGCCAGCAGCCAAGATAGTAGGGGTGGTGAGAACACTGAAGCTTTCTTT.

This chain joins TRBV4-2 and TRBJ2-1, with a weak D call TRBD1 (5 bases). Germline V gene data show CDR1 as LGHNA and CDR2 as YNFKEQ. This CDR3 comprises 15 residues. Trimming removed 4 bases at V and 4 bases at J, with 14 bases between. The CDR3 here is CASSRETALYNEQFF. CDR3 bases: TGTGCCAGCAGCCGCGAGACAGCCCTTTACAATGAGCAGTTCTTC.

This clonotype was recorded a few times. The V call is TRBV2, the J call TRBJ2-1; D may be TRBD1 or TRBD2 (6 bases each). The V end lost 1 base, the J end lost 10 bases, and 11 bases lay between the germline ends. CDR3 length equals 13 residues. Germline V gene sequence: CDR1 SNHLY, CDR2 FYNNEI. CDR3 coding DNA: TGTGCCAGCAGTGAAGAGGGGGGTGAGGAGCAGTTCTTC. This sequence encodes CASSEEGGEEQFF.

V is TRBV6-1 and J is TRBJ2-7; D ambiguous. Germline V CDR1 and CDR2: MNHNS, SASEGT. The CDR3 consists of 13 residues. Trimming cost V 3 bases and J 6 bases, with 12 bases left between them. The CDR3 is CASSDNSASEQYF. In DNA, the CDR3 is TGTGCCAGCAGTGATAACAGCGCGTCCGAGCAGTACTTC.

This clonotype was seen a handful of times. The rearrangement links TRBV2 to TRBJ1-2; 7 nucleotides match TRBD1. Germline CDR1 SNHLY, CDR2 FYNNEI. CDR3 length: 13 residues. The trim removed 7 bases at V and 2 bases at J, leaving 4 bases unmatched. The CDR3: CASTRDRNYGYTF. CDR3 coding DNA: TGTGCCAGCACCCGGGACAGAAACTATGGCTACACCTTC.

V usage is TRBV18 and J usage is TRBJ2-7; D may be TRBD1 (6 bases). V gave up 5 bases and J gave up 0 bases, with 14 bases separating them. This CDR3 region has 15 residues. CDR1 KGHSH and CDR2 LQKENI come from the germline V gene. CDR3 sequence: CASSIQGPSSYEQYF. CDR3 DNA: TGTGCCAGCTCAATCCAGGGGCCCAGCTCCTACGAGCAGTACTTC.

J is TRBJ1-2 and V is TRBV4-2; tentative D call: TRBD1 (5 bases). Trimming removed 0 bases from V and 3 bases from J, with 11 bases in between. The CDR3 length is 15 residues. Germline loops: CDR1 LGHNA, CDR2 YNFKEQ. As DNA, the CDR3 is TGTGCCAGCAGCCAAGATGTTAGGGGAGACTATGGCTACACCTTC. Amino acids: CASSQDVRGDYGYTF.

This clonotype was observed a few times. The chain carries TRBV20-1 and TRBJ1-6; D call uncertain. The CDR3 totals 14 residues. Germline CDR1 is DFQATT and CDR2 is SNEGSKA (reference sequence). The V gene lost 1 base and the J gene lost 10 bases, with 14 bases spanning the gap. Here the CDR3 reads CSARVNEIRSPLHF. The CDR3 bases are TGCAGTGCTAGAGTAAATGAAATTCGATCACCCCTCCACTTT.

The chain recombines TRBV28 with TRBJ1-3; D unresolved. CDR1 and CDR2 from the germline V gene are MDHEN and SYDVKM. The CDR3 extends over 13 amino acids. The V end was cut by 5 bases, the J end by 10 bases, with 15 bases between. The DNA for the CDR3 is TGTGCCAGCAGTGCGCCCCCGGCGACGACCATATATTTT. This codes for CASSAPPATTIYF.

This clonotype was recorded many times. This chain joins TRBV5-1 and TRBJ2-5; TRBD2 agrees at 13 bases. V gave up 4 bases and J gave up 2 bases; unmatched junction bases: 11. The CDR3 is 18 residues long. Germline V gene sequence: CDR1 SGHRS, CDR2 YFSETQ. CDR3 in amino acids: CASSSGTSGVQRQETQYF. The CDR3 DNA reads as TGCGCCAGCAGCAGCGGGACTAGCGGGGTACAAAGACAAGAGACCCAGTACTTC.

The rearrangement joins TRBV5-1 to TRBJ2-7; D possibly matches TRBD1 or TRBD2 (5 bases each). The V gene lost 4 bases and the J gene lost 2 bases, with 19 bases spanning the gap. The CDR3 is 16 amino acids. The germline V gene has CDR1 SGHRS and CDR2 YFSETQ. This chain's CDR3 is CASSPGRTAIPYEQYF. The CDR3 nucleotides are TGCGCCAGCAGCCCGGGACGAACCGCGATCCCCTACGAGCAGTACTTC. Filled out from reference TRBV5-1 and TRBJ2-7, the complete variable domain reads KAGVTQTPRYLIKTRGQQVTLSCSPISGHRSVSWYQQTPGQGLQFLFEYFSETQRNKGNFPGRFSGRQFSNSRSEMNVSTLELGDSALYLCASSPGRTAIPYEQYFGPGTRLTVT.

This clonotype was seen a handful of times. The J gene is TRBJ1-1, the V gene TRBV29-1; 7 bases map to TRBD1. V lost 6 bases and J lost 1; bases outside the gene matches: 8. The germline V gene encodes CDR1 SQVTM and CDR2 ANQGSEA. The CDR3 is 14 residues long. The CDR3 coding sequence is TGCAGCGTACGGGACAGACTATCGAACACTGAAGCTTTCTTT. It encodes CSVRDRLSNTEAFF.

The J gene is TRBJ2-3, the V gene TRBV12-3 or TRBV12-4; D may correspond to TRBD1 or TRBD2 (5 bases each). CDR3 length: 11 residues. V was cut by 8 bases and J by 2 bases, with 5 bases left in between. The CDR3 here is CASGTTDTQYF. CDR3 nucleotide sequence: TGTGCCAGCGGGACCACAGATACGCAGTATTTT.

This clonotype was counted only a few times. CDR3 sequence: CAHANTGELFF. The CDR3 coding sequence is TGTGCCCACGCGAACACCGGGGAGCTGTTTTTT. The chain joins TRBV28 to TRBJ2-2; D is uncertain. The CDR3 runs 11 residues. Germline loops: CDR1 MDHEN, CDR2 SYDVKM. V gave up 11 bases and J gave up 0 bases, with 4 bases separating them.

V and J are TRBV4-2 and TRBJ2-5; D could derive from TRBD1 or TRBD2 (5 bases each). Trimming shortened V by 0 bases and J by 3 bases, and 14 bases separated the two germline ends. The CDR3 spans 16 residues. Germline V gene sequence: CDR1 LGHNA, CDR2 YNFKEQ. The CDR3 coding sequence is TGTGCCAGCAGCCAAGAGGGGGTCCCCCGCAAAGAGACCCAGTACTTC. Amino acids: CASSQEGVPRKETQYF.

V gene TRBV4-2 combines with J gene TRBJ2-2; possibly TRBD1 for D (6 bases). This CDR3 has 15 residues. V lost 2 bases to trimming and J lost 6 bases, with 13 bases between them. Per the germline V gene, CDR1 is LGHNA and CDR2 is YNFKEQ. This chain's CDR3 is CASSQTGSIPGELFF. The CDR3 DNA sequence: TGTGCCAGCAGCCAAACAGGGTCGATCCCCGGGGAGCTGTTTTTT.

This clonotype has a count of ten or more. The J gene is TRBJ2-1, the V gene TRBV6-1; D tentatively reads TRBD1 or TRBD2 (5 bases each). In germline, CDR1 is MNHNS, CDR2 SASEGT. CDR3 size: 13 residues. V shed 6 bases and J shed 6 bases, with 12 bases lying between them. The CDR3 DNA reads TGTGCCAGCAGCCGGGGCCCGGTCAATGAGCAGTTCTTC. Encoded protein: CASSRGPVNEQFF.

In its sample, this clonotype was seen a few times. The V and J genes are TRBV30 and TRBJ2-3, with D possibly being TRBD2 (5 bases). The germline CDR1 and CDR2 sequences are GTSNPN and SVGIG (reference sequence). The CDR3 covers 11 residues. The CDR3, as DNA: TGTGCTACGAGGGGCACAGATACGCAGTATTTT. Its translation is CATRGTDTQYF.

This rearrangement joins TRBV2 to TRBJ2-7, with D possibly being TRBD1 or TRBD2 (5 bases each). CDR3 size: 14 residues. CDR1 is SNHLY and CDR2 is FYNNEI in the germline V gene. V was clipped by 2 bases and J by 3 bases, with 11 bases between them. CDR3 nucleotides: TGTGCCAGCAGTGAATGGGACCAAGGCTACGAGCAGTACTTC. This gives the protein CASSEWDQGYEQYF.

The chain is built from TRBV5-6 and TRBJ2-7, with TRBD1 matching 7 bases. The CDR3 is made up of 13 amino acids. Germline lookup yields CDR1 SGHDT and CDR2 YYEEEE. J lost 5 bases, V lost 0 bases, and 2 bases had no gene match. The CDR3 loop is CASSLGGQDEQYF. As DNA, the CDR3 is TGTGCCAGCAGCTTGGGAGGACAGGACGAGCAGTACTTC.

This clonotype turned up a few times. This rearrangement joins TRBV10-3 to TRBJ2-7; maybe TRBD1 (6 bases). Germline V lookup: CDR1 ENHRY, CDR2 SYGVKD. There are 14 residues in the CDR3. V gave up 4 bases and J gave up 5 bases, with 15 bases separating them. This CDR3 reads CAISVQGLGNEQYF. The CDR3 DNA reads TGTGCCATCAGTGTGCAGGGGCTTGGGAACGAGCAGTACTTC.

The genes are TRBV7-9 and TRBJ2-3; D perhaps matches TRBD1 (5 bases). The CDR3 sequence is 14 residues long. Trimming removed 4 bases from V and 6 bases from J, with 14 bases in between. Germline V lookup: CDR1 SEHNR, CDR2 FQNEAQ (reference sequence). The CDR3 region is CASSSQGPRDTQYF. CDR3 coding DNA: TGTGCCAGCAGCTCGCAGGGCCCCCGTGATACGCAGTATTTT.